One TCR beta chain is described in this entry. This specimen belongs to a study of tumor-infiltrating lymphocytes in primary liver carcinoma. The authors made TCR beta cDNA from around 500 ng total RNA with a constant-region primer. Employing slightly modified ARM-PCR, three nested multiplex PCR rounds were run, and these gave rise to the TCR beta libraries. The first two PCR rounds, nine to ten cycles each, used TRBV1-TRBV30 forward primers and a C-beta reverse primer. TCRdb reprocessed the multiplex PCR reads with MiXCR, giving one entry per CDR3 protein. The sample includes about 330,000 distinct CDR3 sequences, approximately 64% of them seen just once. The study extracted blood RNA from unsorted whole blood and also extracted germline DNA. This CDR3 is 17 amino acids long. Per germline, CDR1 MGHRA and CDR2 YSYEKL. V was shortened by 1 base and J by 2 bases, with 16 bases between the two germline ends.

The sequence came from a man aged 40-55 years with primary liver carcinoma and hepatitis B virus infection. The chain joins TRBV4-1 to TRBJ2-3, with D perhaps TRBD2 (5 bases). Sequenced material: peripheral blood. The CDR3 DNA follows: TGCGCCAGCAGCCAAGTGTTAATTCCCGGACTCACAGATACGCAGTATTTT. This sequence encodes CASSQVLIPGLTDTQYF.